This T cell receptor beta chain was retrieved from a study of blood T cell repertoires in COVID-19. About the study: PBMCs, B-cell-depleted T cells, or T cells provided the cDNA or gDNA that made up the material.

In the authors' methods: Estimated nucleated cell counts came from reference gene primer amplification. The data were produced by immunoSEQ multiplex PCR, yet TCRdb's version contains in-frame clones alone and is incomplete. V, J and clone size are taken as reported in that table, and D and trimming were inferred from the DNA itself. The repertoire consists of roughly 250,000 clones, with 70% to 90% occurring once and the leading ten covering 2% to 2.5%. V shed 8 bases, J shed 9 bases, and the junction held 10 bases outside the gene matches. This CDR3 has 13 amino acids. The V gene's germline CDR1 is MDHEN and CDR2 SYDVKM.

Sample: peripheral blood. V and J are TRBV28 and TRBJ2-1; 7 bases map to TRBD2. The receptor comes from a woman in her thirties or forties who had recovered from COVID-19. The CDR3 is CASFPGGRGEQFF. The DNA for the CDR3 is TGTGCCAGCTTTCCGGGGGGAAGGGGTGAGCAGTTCTTC.